This T cell receptor beta chain was retrieved from a study of cytomegalovirus exposure and HLA in healthy donors. Whole-study results and caveats: It was shown in a later analysis that HLA-associated TCR beta chains were more clonally expanded than other, equally common chains. The study found most TCR sequences rare, yet found some public TCRs in many donors.

With 6 bases clipped from V and 5 bases from J, the junction kept 7 bases outside the gene matches. This CDR3 spans 14 amino acids. Germline CDR1 reads MNHEY; CDR2 reads SMNVEV (reference sequence). About this clone: Its antigen is as yet unknown.

It was with 60 Vbeta and 13 Jbeta primers that the PCR ran. In the study's own analysis: Approximately 73 million unique TCR beta chains, some 11 million shared, were counted in a later analysis. Clones were read by immunoSEQ multiplex PCR, and TCRdb kept only the in-frame ones, dropping some. Clone size and V and J calls were adopted from that table, with D and trimming inferred from the DNA. The sample lists about 140,000 clones, 70% to 90% occurring once. Source material: PBMCs. The clonotype was recovered from a woman in her forties in good health and CMV-seronegative. This chain connects TRBV27 to TRBJ2-5; 9 bases agree with TRBD2. The CDR3 reads CASRDSGSRETQYF. Here the CDR3 DNA reads TGTGCCAGCAGGGATAGCGGGAGTCGGGAGACCCAGTACTTC.